What follows are 3 T cell receptor beta chains derived from one specimen sequenced in a study of identical twins. TCRdb recomputed calls from the 5' RACE reads with MiXCR, one row per CDR3 protein. Of approximately 680,000 distinct CDR3 sequences listed, 7% to 7.5% are singletons. The same sample was also used in a study of yellow fever vaccine responses in identical twins.

The sequencing sample was made of PBMCs. These receptors were obtained from a woman under 30 in good health.

As DNA, the CDR3 is TGTGCCATCAGTGATGCGGGGGGCTACACCTTC. As protein: CAISDAGGYTF. This chain joins TRBV10-3 and TRBJ1-2; D is uncertain. Germline V CDR1 and CDR2: ENHRY, SYGVKD. Trimming stripped 3 bases from V and 8 bases from J, with 7 bases between. The CDR3 loop spans 11 amino acids.

This clonotype was seen many times. This sequence joins TRBV12-3 or TRBV12-4 and TRBJ1-1; no definite D call. With 7 bases removed from V and 5 bases from J, the gap between germline ends came to 11 bases. This CDR3 contains 12 residues. As DNA, the CDR3 is TGTGCCAGCACCCTACGGGTAACTGAAGCTTTCTTT. The encoded protein is CASTLRVTEAFF.

The table lists this clonotype with many counts. The chain has TRBV29-1 and TRBJ2-5; the match to TRBD2 covers 9 bases. The CDR3 has 15 amino acids. Germline trimming cut 3 bases from V and 4 bases from J; bases unmatched to any gene: 9. Germline values: CDR1 SQVTM, CDR2 ANQGSEA. The CDR3 reads CSVDLIAGGRETQYF. As DNA, the CDR3 is TGCAGCGTTGATCTTATTGCGGGGGGGAGAGAGACCCAGTACTTC.